Listed here is a single T cell receptor beta chain. Its antigen is as yet unknown. This sample was included in a study of T cell responses to AZD1222 COVID-19 vaccine. Study outcomes and limitations: The sample set comprised mostly white British donors with more females, and clonal diversity was possibly underestimated. Spike-wide coverage was observed for vaccine-associated CD4 TCRs, with dominant responses at 160-218 and 743-854.

Profiled with immunoSEQ multiplex PCR; TCRdb holds only in-frame clones, not every one. The sample yields about 90,000 clones, roughly 90% seen once. Timing groups of about 4 and about 12 weeks for second doses were pooled. This material consisted of peripheral blood, taken 28 days after the second AZD1222 dose. The TCR originated in an adult who received the AZD1222 COVID-19 vaccine.

DNA for the CDR3: TGTGCCAGCAGCCAAGTGCAACAGAACACTGAAGCTTTCTTT. Its protein is CASSQVQQNTEAFF. This sequence joins TRBV4-2 and TRBJ1-1, with unresolved D. The CDR3 has 14 amino acids. Germline assignment: CDR1 LGHNA and CDR2 YNFKEQ. The V end lost 1 base, the J end lost 1 base, and 7 bases lay between the germline ends.